This T cell receptor (beta chain) emerged from a study of blood T cell repertoires in COVID-19. The length of the CDR3 is 15 residues. Germline CDR1 reads MNHEY; CDR2 reads SMNVEV (reference sequence). The J segment lost 4 bases and the V segment lost 0 bases, leaving 5 bases of the junction unmatched. The table came from immunoSEQ multiplex PCR; TCRdb's copy has only in-frame clones and leaves some out. Of 23,000 or so clones listed, 84% were seen once; the top ten hold 3.2%. The chain has TRBV27 and TRBJ2-7; TRBD2 matches 8 bases. The sequence derives from a man aged 40-49 years with acute or convalescent COVID-19. The source material was peripheral blood. The CDR3 protein is CASSLSPRGAYEQYF. CDR3 nucleotide sequence: TGTGCCAGCAGTTTATCCCCGCGGGGGGCGTACGAGCAGTACTTC.